This TCR beta chain derives from a study of naive and memory T cell subsets. Many counts were recorded for this clonotype. The library had UMIs added by 3' ligation of an oligonucleotide to TCR cDNA. V was pared by 1 base and J by 9 bases, with 7 bases of the junction left unmatched. CDR3 length: 15 amino acids. Germline CDR1 reads KGHSH; CDR2 reads LQKENI. Ligated cDNA underwent four rounds of PCR with nested alpha and beta constant region primers and SP2. TCRdb recomputed calls from the UMI-ligation and nested PCR reads with MiXCR, one row per CDR3 protein. Of tens of thousands of distinct CDR3 sequences listed, roughly 5.5% are singletons.

The sequenced sample was blood. The clonotype was recovered from an adult in good health. The V and J genes are TRBV18 and TRBJ2-1; TRBD2 agrees at 9 bases. DNA for the CDR3: TGTGCCAGCTCACCACGGTATAGCGGGAGTATTGAGCAGTTCTTC. Its protein is CASSPRYSGSIEQFF.